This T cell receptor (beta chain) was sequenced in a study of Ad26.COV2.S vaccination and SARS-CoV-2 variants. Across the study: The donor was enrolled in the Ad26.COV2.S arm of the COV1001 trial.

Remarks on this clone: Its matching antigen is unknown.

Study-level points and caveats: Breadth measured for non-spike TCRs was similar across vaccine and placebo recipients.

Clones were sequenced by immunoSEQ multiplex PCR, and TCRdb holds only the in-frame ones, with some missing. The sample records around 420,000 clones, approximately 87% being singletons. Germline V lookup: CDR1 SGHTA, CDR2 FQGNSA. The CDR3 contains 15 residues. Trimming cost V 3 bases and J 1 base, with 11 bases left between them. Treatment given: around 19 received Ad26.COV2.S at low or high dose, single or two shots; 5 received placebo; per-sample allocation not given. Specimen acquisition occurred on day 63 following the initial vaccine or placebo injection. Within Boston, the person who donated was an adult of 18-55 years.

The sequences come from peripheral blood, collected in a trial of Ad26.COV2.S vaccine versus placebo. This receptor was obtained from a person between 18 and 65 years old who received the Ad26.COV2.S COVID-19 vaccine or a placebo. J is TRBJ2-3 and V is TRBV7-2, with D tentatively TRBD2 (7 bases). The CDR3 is CASSFYGGRTDTQYF. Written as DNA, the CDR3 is TGTGCCAGCAGCTTTTACGGGGGGCGCACAGATACGCAGTATTTT.